One T cell receptor (beta chain) is described in this entry. This clone's antigen is unknown. No base qualities exist here, and no much larger clone lies one base off it. Synovial fluid samples were matched to blood samples from the same ankylosing spondylitis patients. This sample stems from a study of CD8 T cells in ankylosing spondylitis (dated by TCRdb to 2015 to 2018). In the study overall: To find TCR variants linked to disease, the study profiled T cell receptor beta repertoires in ankylosing spondylitis patients and healthy donors. Peripheral blood samples were taken, and synovial fluid was additionally collected from ankylosing spondylitis patients. The full study cohort comprised roughly 24 ankylosing spondylitis patients and over a hundred healthy donors. What the study reported, not specific to this receptor: Blood from ankylosing spondylitis patients appeared to be characterized by a TCR beta motif composed of under 10 highly homologous amino acid variants. According to the report, matched synovial fluid samples from ankylosing spondylitis patients were significantly enriched for the disease-linked clones. In peripheral blood, the disease-linked clones were found at relatively low frequencies and had a CD8+ phenotype. Some TCR beta motif variants had previously been reported in synovial fluid and blood of reactive arthritis patients, which suggested common disease-initiation mechanisms.

The instrument was an Illumina HiSeq 2500. Quantitative 5'-RACE with molecular barcodes was used to prepare TCR beta libraries. The study's own analysis went as follows. To identify disease-linked TCR variants, a new computational method was used, one built on a probabilistic model of VDJ rearrangement. TCRdb took the public reads, trimmed them with fastp at Q25, ran MiXCR for clone calling and kept in-frame beta chains. Every entry covers one CDR3 protein and lists the most common genes and DNA from its rows. TCRdb's processing, not the study's, gives the V and J calls here. The sample table lists fewer than 35,000 distinct CDR3 sequences, around 30% of them with a count of one. Of the sample, 45% to 55% falls within the top ten clones. Its CDR3 holds 14 amino acids, cysteine through phenylalanine. Of all the DNA, just the CDR3 is kept, 42 bases in frame from base 1. According to the germline V gene (reference sequence), CDR1 reads GTSNPN and CDR2 reads SVGIG. V sheds 2 bases and J sheds 2 bases, leaving 11 bases between their ends.

The sample taken for sequencing was synovial fluid, either unsorted or a sorted T cell fraction (not recorded which). The sequence is built from TRBV30 and TRBJ2-3; TRBD2 could be the D gene, as 5 bases match. The TCR was taken from a male donor with ankylosing spondylitis. The DNA sequence is as follows: TGTGCCTGGAGTCTTGCGGAGGACACAGATACGCAGTATTTT. It specifies CAWSLAEDTDTQYF.